This T cell receptor beta chain comes out of a study of PD-1 blockade in mismatch repair-deficient tumors. Looking at the study overall: All were previously treated, progressing patients with about twelve mismatch repair-deficient cancer types. The study's findings and limits: Tumor-resident clones, often absent from pretreatment blood, expanded after pembrolizumab and then contracted.

Measured with immunoSEQ multiplex PCR; TCRdb has only the in-frame clones, and not every one. The sample has 100,000 to 150,000 clones, 88% seen once. On this clone itself: Its matching antigen is unknown.

Every patient had mismatch repair deficiency by PCR or immunohistochemistry. TCR sequencing covered a few patients who responded to pembrolizumab. This clonotype originated in an adult with mismatch repair-deficient cancer. The material sequenced was peripheral blood, taken approximately 73 weeks after starting pembrolizumab.

The chain's CDR3 is CASSYSRTYRAETQYF. The CDR3 coding sequence is TGTGCCAGCAGTTACTCGAGGACCTACCGGGCCGAGACCCAGTACTTC. The J gene is TRBJ2-5, the V gene TRBV6-6; D is unclear. This CDR3 spans 16 amino acids. Deletions cut 0 bases from V and 5 bases from J, with 16 bases between. The germline gives CDR1 MNHNY, CDR2 SVGAGI (reference sequence).